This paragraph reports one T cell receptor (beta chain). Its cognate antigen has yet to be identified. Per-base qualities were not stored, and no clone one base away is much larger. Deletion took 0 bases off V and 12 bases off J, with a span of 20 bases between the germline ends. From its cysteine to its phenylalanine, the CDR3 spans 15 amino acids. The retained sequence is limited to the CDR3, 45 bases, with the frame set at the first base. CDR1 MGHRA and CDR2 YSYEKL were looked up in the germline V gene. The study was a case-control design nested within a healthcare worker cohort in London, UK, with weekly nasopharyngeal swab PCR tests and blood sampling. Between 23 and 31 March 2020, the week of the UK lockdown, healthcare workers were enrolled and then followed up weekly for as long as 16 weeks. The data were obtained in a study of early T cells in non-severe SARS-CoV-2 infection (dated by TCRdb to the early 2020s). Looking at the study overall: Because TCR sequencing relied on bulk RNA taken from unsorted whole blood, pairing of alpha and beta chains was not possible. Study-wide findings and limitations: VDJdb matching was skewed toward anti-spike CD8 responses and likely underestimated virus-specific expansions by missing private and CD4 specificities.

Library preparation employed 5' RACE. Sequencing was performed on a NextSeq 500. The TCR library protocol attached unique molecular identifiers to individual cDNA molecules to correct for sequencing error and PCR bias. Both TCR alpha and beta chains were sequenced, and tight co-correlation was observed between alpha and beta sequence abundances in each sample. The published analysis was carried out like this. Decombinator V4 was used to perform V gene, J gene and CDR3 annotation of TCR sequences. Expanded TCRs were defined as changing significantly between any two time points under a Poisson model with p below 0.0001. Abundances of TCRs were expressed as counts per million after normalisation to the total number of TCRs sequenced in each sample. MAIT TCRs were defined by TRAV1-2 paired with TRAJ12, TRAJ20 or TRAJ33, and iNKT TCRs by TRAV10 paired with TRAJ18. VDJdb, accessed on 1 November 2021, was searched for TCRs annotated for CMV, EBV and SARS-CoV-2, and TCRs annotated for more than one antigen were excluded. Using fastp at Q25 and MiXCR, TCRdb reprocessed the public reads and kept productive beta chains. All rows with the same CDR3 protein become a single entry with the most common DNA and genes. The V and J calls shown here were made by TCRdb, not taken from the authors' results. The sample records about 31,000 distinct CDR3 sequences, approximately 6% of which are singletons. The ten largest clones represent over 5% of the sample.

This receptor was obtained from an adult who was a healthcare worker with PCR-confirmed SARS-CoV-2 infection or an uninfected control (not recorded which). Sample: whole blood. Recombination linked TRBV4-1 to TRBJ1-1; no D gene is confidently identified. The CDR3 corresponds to CASSQEEVPASSTFF. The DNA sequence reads TGCGCCAGCAGCCAAGAGGAGGTCCCGGCTAGCTCCACTTTCTTT.